What follows is one TCR beta chain and its context. V gave up 1 base and J gave up 10 bases; unmatched junction bases: 11. The CDR3 extends over 15 amino acids. Germline CDR1 and CDR2: SGHDN and FVKESK. The sample originates from a study of a mutant IDH1 vaccine in newly diagnosed glioma. Time point defined: baseline, week 1 (first vaccination visit). Noted treatment: pre-vaccination baseline after standard-of-care therapy. Donors harbored newly found WHO grade 3 or 4 IDH1-mutant, ATRX-lost astrocytomas. Profiling relied on immunoSEQ multiplex PCR, and the TCRdb table lists in-frame clones only, not all of them. The table shows about 88,000 clones, with 82% occurring only once.

The chain uses TRBV14 and TRBJ2-3; 7 nucleotides agree with TRBD2. The TCR originated in a middle-aged man with glioma. Some clones in this sample may be carry-over from other donors' samples. Material: PBMCs, obtained from a glioma patient treated with radiotherapy, temozolomide or both. The DNA for the CDR3 is TGTGCCAGCAGCCAAGTTACCAACCAGCGGGGATCGCAGTATTTT. Its translation is CASSQVTNQRGSQYF.